A selection of T cell receptor beta chains follows, all from one sample in a study of blood T cell repertoires in COVID-19. Profiling relied on immunoSEQ multiplex PCR, and the TCRdb table lists in-frame clones only, not all of them. The sample gives more than 25,000 clones, roughly nine tenths of which show up once; roughly 7.9% is in the top ten. The sequencing sample was made of peripheral blood. The receptors here all came from a man aged 65 to 85 with active or convalescent COVID-19. Both conserved end residues are part of each CDR3. The D gene is left open where the match is weak. Size tells how often a clone was seen (once, few, many) or the class of an expanded clone, and some rows leave it out.

v_gene: TRBV3-1/TRBV3-2
d_gene: TRBD2
abundance: -
len: 19
j_gene: TRBJ2-3
CDR3nt: TGTGCCAGCAGCCAGTTCCCACCGGGACTAGCGGGGGGGACAGATACGCAGTATTTT
CDR3aa: CASSQFPPGLAGGTDTQYF

v_gene: TRBV27
d_gene: TRBD1
abundance: -
len: 14
j_gene: TRBJ2-1
CDR3nt: TGTGCCAGCAGTTTAGACAGGGTATTGAATGAGCAGTTCTTC
CDR3aa: CASSLDRVLNEQFF

v_gene: TRBV5-1
d_gene: TRBD1
abundance: -
len: 15
j_gene: TRBJ2-7
CDR3nt: TGCGCCAGCAGCTTGGGCCTGACAGGGAACTACGAGCAGTACTTC
CDR3aa: CASSLGLTGNYEQYF

v_gene: TRBV4-1
d_gene: -
abundance: -
len: 15
j_gene: TRBJ1-3
CDR3nt: TGCGCCAGCAGCCAAGCCTGGAGGTCTGGAAACACCATATATTTT
CDR3aa: CASSQAWRSGNTIYF

v_gene: TRBV19
d_gene: -
abundance: -
len: 17
j_gene: TRBJ1-1
CDR3nt: TGTGCCAGTGGACCTATTCGGGTGGGGGGGCGAAACACTGAAGCTTTCTTT
CDR3aa: CASGPIRVGGRNTEAFF

v_gene: TRBV4-3
d_gene: TRBD1
abundance: -
len: 16
j_gene: TRBJ2-3
CDR3nt: TGCGCCAGCAGCCTAGGGACAGGGGGCGGCACAGATACGCAGTATTTT
CDR3aa: CASSLGTGGGTDTQYF

v_gene: TRBV9
d_gene: TRBD1
abundance: -
len: 15
j_gene: TRBJ1-6
CDR3nt: TGTGCCAGCAGCCCGGGACAGGGAAGAGATTCACCCCTCCACTTT
CDR3aa: CASSPGQGRDSPLHF

v_gene: TRBV7-6
d_gene: TRBD1
abundance: -
len: 17
j_gene: TRBJ2-1
CDR3nt: TGTGCCAGCAGCTTACGCCCCGGACAGGGGGCTTGGGGTGAGCAGTTCTTC
CDR3aa: CASSLRPGQGAWGEQFF

v_gene: TRBV7-9
d_gene: -
abundance: -
len: 17
j_gene: TRBJ1-5
CDR3nt: TGTGCCAGCAGCCTCGGGCAGGCGGCTGTGAGGGATCAGCCCCAGCATTTT
CDR3aa: CASSLGQAAVRDQPQHF

v_gene: TRBV5-4
d_gene: TRBD1
abundance: -
len: 15
j_gene: TRBJ2-1
CDR3nt: TGTGCCAGCAGTTCCGGGACAGGGTCGATCAATGAGCAGTTCTTC
CDR3aa: CASSSGTGSINEQFF

v_gene: TRBV4-3
d_gene: -
abundance: -
len: 14
j_gene: TRBJ2-7
CDR3nt: TGCGCCAGCAGCCGCGGCAGGGAAGGTCACGAGCAGTACTTC
CDR3aa: CASSRGREGHEQYF

v_gene: TRBV7-3
d_gene: TRBD2
abundance: -
len: 14
j_gene: TRBJ2-1
CDR3nt: TGTGCCAGCAGCTCAGCGGGGGGGCCGAATGAGCAGTTCTTC
CDR3aa: CASSSAGGPNEQFF

v_gene: TRBV19
d_gene: TRBD1
abundance: -
len: 13
j_gene: TRBJ1-1
CDR3nt: TGTGCCACTTGGGACAGGGTCTATGGAGAAGCTTTCTTT
CDR3aa: CATWDRVYGEAFF

v_gene: TRBV5-1
d_gene: TRBD1
abundance: -
len: 14
j_gene: TRBJ2-7
CDR3nt: TGCGCCAGCAGCGCAGGACAGGAGGTTGACGAGCAGTACTTC
CDR3aa: CASSAGQEVDEQYF

v_gene: TRBV6-5
d_gene: TRBD1
abundance: -
len: 14
j_gene: TRBJ2-7
CDR3nt: TGTGCCAGCAGCAGCAGGACAGGGGGGTACGAGCAGTACTTC
CDR3aa: CASSSRTGGYEQYF

v_gene: TRBV11-3
d_gene: -
abundance: -
len: 18
j_gene: TRBJ2-1
CDR3nt: TGTGCCAGCAGCTTAGAACAGGGGGGGAGTTCAGCCTACAATGAGCAGTTCTTC
CDR3aa: CASSLEQGGSSAYNEQFF

v_gene: TRBV18
d_gene: TRBD1
abundance: -
len: 16
j_gene: TRBJ2-4
CDR3nt: TGTGCCAGCTCACCGACAGGGATTAGAGCCAAAAACATTCAGTACTTC
CDR3aa: CASSPTGIRAKNIQYF

v_gene: TRBV3-1/TRBV3-2
d_gene: TRBD2
abundance: few
len: 12
j_gene: TRBJ2-7
CDR3nt: TGTGCCAGCAACCTAGCGGCCCGGGAGCAGTACTTC
CDR3aa: CASNLAAREQYF

v_gene: TRBV2
d_gene: -
abundance: -
len: 14
j_gene: TRBJ1-5
CDR3nt: TGTGCCAGCAGCGGGGAAGGGTTGGTGCAGCCCCAGCATTTT
CDR3aa: CASSGEGLVQPQHF

v_gene: TRBV7-9
d_gene: TRBD2
abundance: medium-sized
len: 15
j_gene: TRBJ2-1
CDR3nt: TGTGCCAGCAGCTTAGGGACTAGCGACGGGGATGAGCAGTTCTTC
CDR3aa: CASSLGTSDGDEQFF

v_gene: TRBV4-2
d_gene: -
abundance: -
len: 16
j_gene: TRBJ2-7
CDR3nt: TGTGCCAGCAGCCAAAATTCCGGGACTTTACCATACGAGCAGTACTTC
CDR3aa: CASSQNSGTLPYEQYF

v_gene: TRBV9
d_gene: -
abundance: few
len: 16
j_gene: TRBJ1-2
CDR3nt: TGTGCCAGCAGCGCCTCCGGCGCAGGCGTATTCTATGGCTACACCTTC
CDR3aa: CASSASGAGVFYGYTF

v_gene: TRBV19
d_gene: -
abundance: -
len: 13
j_gene: TRBJ1-5
CDR3nt: TGTGCCAGTAGTATGACGGGGGGCCAGCCCCAGCATTTT
CDR3aa: CASSMTGGQPQHF

v_gene: TRBV6-5
d_gene: -
abundance: -
len: 15
j_gene: TRBJ1-4
CDR3nt: TGTGCCAGCAGTTACTCGACGCGGGTCGGGGAAAAACTGTTTTTT
CDR3aa: CASSYSTRVGEKLFF

v_gene: TRBV4-2
d_gene: -
abundance: once
len: 15
j_gene: TRBJ2-5
CDR3nt: TGTGCCAGCAGCCAAGATAACTACGCGAAAGAGACCCAGTACTTC
CDR3aa: CASSQDNYAKETQYF

v_gene: TRBV9
d_gene: TRBD2
abundance: -
len: 16
j_gene: TRBJ2-1
CDR3nt: TGTGCCAGCAGCGCAACTAGCGGCATGGGGTACAATGAGCAGTTCTTC
CDR3aa: CASSATSGMGYNEQFF

v_gene: TRBV19
d_gene: -
abundance: -
len: 17
j_gene: TRBJ2-3
CDR3nt: TGTGCCAGTAGTATAGATCATGGGGGGATAAGCACAGATACGCAGTATTTT
CDR3aa: CASSIDHGGISTDTQYF

v_gene: TRBV6-1
d_gene: -
abundance: once
len: 13
j_gene: TRBJ1-5
CDR3nt: TGTGCCAGCAGTGAAGAAAACATTCAGCCCCAGCATTTT
CDR3aa: CASSEENIQPQHF

v_gene: TRBV11-1
d_gene: TRBD1
abundance: -
len: 13
j_gene: TRBJ1-1
CDR3nt: TGTGCCAGCAGCCCCGACAGGGTTGGGGAAGCTTTCTTT
CDR3aa: CASSPDRVGEAFF

v_gene: TRBV7-9
d_gene: TRBD1
abundance: -
len: 14
j_gene: TRBJ1-4
CDR3nt: TGTGCCAGCAGCTTGGACAGGGGACGTGAAAAACTGTTTTTT
CDR3aa: CASSLDRGREKLFF

v_gene: TRBV6-2/TRBV6-3
d_gene: TRBD1
abundance: -
len: 14
j_gene: TRBJ2-7
CDR3nt: TGTGCCAGCAGTCCGTGGACAGGGGCCTACGAGCAGTACTTC
CDR3aa: CASSPWTGAYEQYF

v_gene: TRBV19
d_gene: TRBD1
abundance: -
len: 16
j_gene: TRBJ1-6
CDR3nt: TGTGCCAGTACCAACCAGGGGGCAGGGGCGAATTCACCCCTCCACTTT
CDR3aa: CASTNQGAGANSPLHF

v_gene: TRBV5-6
d_gene: -
abundance: -
len: 15
j_gene: TRBJ1-4
CDR3nt: TGTGCCAGCAGCACAACAGCTGCAACTAATGAAAAACTGTTTTTT
CDR3aa: CASSTTAATNEKLFF

v_gene: TRBV19
d_gene: TRBD2
abundance: -
len: 16
j_gene: TRBJ2-1
CDR3nt: TGTGCCAGTAGCTCCACGGGGGGGCACTCCTACAATGAGCAGTTCTTC
CDR3aa: CASSSTGGHSYNEQFF

v_gene: TRBV5-6
d_gene: -
abundance: once
len: 14
j_gene: TRBJ1-1
CDR3nt: TGTGCCAGCAGCTGGCAGGACAGACGATCCGAAGCTTTCTTT
CDR3aa: CASSWQDRRSEAFF

v_gene: TRBV5-1
d_gene: -
abundance: -
len: 13
j_gene: TRBJ2-5
CDR3nt: TGCGCCAGCAGCTTGGCTGCGGGGGAGACCCAGTACTTC
CDR3aa: CASSLAAGETQYF

v_gene: TRBV7-3
d_gene: -
abundance: once
len: 13
j_gene: TRBJ2-1
CDR3nt: TGTGCCAGCAGCCCCGGGATGGACAATGAGCAGTTCTTC
CDR3aa: CASSPGMDNEQFF

v_gene: TRBV7-9
d_gene: -
abundance: -
len: 15
j_gene: TRBJ1-4
CDR3nt: TGTGCCAGCAGCCCCCTGGCGGGGTCTAATGAAAAACTGTTTTTT
CDR3aa: CASSPLAGSNEKLFF

v_gene: TRBV9
d_gene: TRBD2
abundance: -
len: 15
j_gene: TRBJ2-3
CDR3nt: TGTGCCAGCAGCGCCGGGACTAGCATCACAGATACGCAGTATTTT
CDR3aa: CASSAGTSITDTQYF

v_gene: TRBV9
d_gene: TRBD2
abundance: -
len: 16
j_gene: TRBJ2-1
CDR3nt: TGTGCCAGCAGCGGCGGAGGGGGGCGGGAGGCGGAGGAGCAGTTCTTC
CDR3aa: CASSGGGGREAEEQFF

v_gene: TRBV29-1
d_gene: -
abundance: -
len: 12
j_gene: TRBJ2-1
CDR3nt: TGCAGCGAGAGTCAGCGGTTCGATGAGCAGTTCTTC
CDR3aa: CSESQRFDEQFF

v_gene: TRBV18
d_gene: -
abundance: once
len: 14
j_gene: TRBJ1-5
CDR3nt: TGTGCCAGCTCAACGGGCGGGGTAAGTCAGCCCCAGCATTTT
CDR3aa: CASSTGGVSQPQHF

v_gene: TRBV28
d_gene: -
abundance: -
len: 15
j_gene: TRBJ1-1
CDR3nt: TGTGCCAGCGCTACAGCCATGGAGGGGAACACTGAAGCTTTCTTT
CDR3aa: CASATAMEGNTEAFF

v_gene: TRBV9
d_gene: -
abundance: -
len: 15
j_gene: TRBJ2-6
CDR3nt: TGTGCCAGCAGCGTAGAACTCTCTGGGGCCAACGTCCTGACTTTC
CDR3aa: CASSVELSGANVLTF

v_gene: TRBV6-4
d_gene: -
abundance: -
len: 13
j_gene: TRBJ1-1
CDR3nt: TGTGCCAGCAGTGAGTCCATGAACACTGAAGCTTTCTTT
CDR3aa: CASSESMNTEAFF

v_gene: TRBV18
d_gene: -
abundance: -
len: 13
j_gene: TRBJ2-5
CDR3nt: TGTGCCAGCTCACAAGGAGAACAAGAGACCCAGTACTTC
CDR3aa: CASSQGEQETQYF

v_gene: TRBV6-1
d_gene: -
abundance: -
len: 15
j_gene: TRBJ1-4
CDR3nt: TGTGCCAGCAGTGAAGCGGCGGGGGCGTATGAAAAACTGTTTTTT
CDR3aa: CASSEAAGAYEKLFF

v_gene: TRBV5-1
d_gene: TRBD1
abundance: -
len: 14
j_gene: TRBJ1-4
CDR3nt: TGCGCCAGCAGCTCGGGACAGGGAGGAGAAAAACTGTTTTTT
CDR3aa: CASSSGQGGEKLFF

v_gene: TRBV18
d_gene: -
abundance: -
len: 14
j_gene: TRBJ2-5
CDR3nt: TGTGCCAGCTCACCTGACTTAAATGGGGAGACCCAGTACTTC
CDR3aa: CASSPDLNGETQYF

v_gene: TRBV19
d_gene: TRBD1
abundance: -
len: 15
j_gene: TRBJ1-5
CDR3nt: TGTGCCAGTAGTATAGGGACAGGACTTAATCAGCCCCAGCATTTT
CDR3aa: CASSIGTGLNQPQHF

v_gene: TRBV7-2
d_gene: TRBD2
abundance: -
len: 15
j_gene: TRBJ2-5
CDR3nt: TGTGCCAGCAGCCCAGGACTAGCTAGGGAGGAGACCCAGTACTTC
CDR3aa: CASSPGLAREETQYF

v_gene: TRBV3-1/TRBV3-2
d_gene: -
abundance: -
len: 15
j_gene: TRBJ1-1
CDR3nt: TGTGCCAGCAGCCAAGATCCGGTGGGTCGCGCTAGGGCTTTCTTT
CDR3aa: CASSQDPVGRARAFF

v_gene: TRBV27
d_gene: -
abundance: -
len: 15
j_gene: TRBJ2-5
CDR3nt: TGTGCCAGCAGTAGCCCAGGGCGGCGGCGGGAGACCCAGTACTTC
CDR3aa: CASSSPGRRRETQYF

v_gene: TRBV5-1
d_gene: -
abundance: -
len: 15
j_gene: TRBJ1-6
CDR3nt: TGCGCCAGCACGGAACGGGGAAAATATAATTCACCCCTCCACTTT
CDR3aa: CASTERGKYNSPLHF